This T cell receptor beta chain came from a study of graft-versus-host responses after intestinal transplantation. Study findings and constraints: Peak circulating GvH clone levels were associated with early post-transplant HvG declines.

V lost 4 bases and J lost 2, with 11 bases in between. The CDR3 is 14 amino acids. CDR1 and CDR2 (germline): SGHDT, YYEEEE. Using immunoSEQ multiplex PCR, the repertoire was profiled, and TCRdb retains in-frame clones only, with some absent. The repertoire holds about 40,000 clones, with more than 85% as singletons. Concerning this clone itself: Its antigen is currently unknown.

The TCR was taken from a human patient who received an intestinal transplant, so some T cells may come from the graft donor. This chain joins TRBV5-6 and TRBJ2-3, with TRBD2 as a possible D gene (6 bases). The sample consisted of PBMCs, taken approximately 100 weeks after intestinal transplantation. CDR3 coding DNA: TGTGCCAGCAGCCGGCCGGGGGTCACAGATACGCAGTATTTT. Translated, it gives CASSRPGVTDTQYF.